This T cell receptor (beta chain) emerged from a study of OX40 agonist ivuxolimab in advanced cancers. Study-wide background: Ivuxolimab is an agonistic anti-OX40 (CD134) antibody, and patients were treated with it. Enrollees could have had prior anti-PD-1, anti-PD-L1 or anti-CTLA-4 therapy, which more than 30% had received.

Study-wide results and caveats: On average, a greater number of expanded clones characterised CD8+ T cells relative to CD4+.

Collection of blood occurred at baseline, at cycle 4 day 1, and at cycle 7 day 1. Germline-derived CDR1 and CDR2 are SGHRS and YFSETQ. The ends were cut back, 6 bases at V and 2 bases at J, with 11 bases in the middle. The length of the CDR3 is 14 residues. On this clone itself: Its antigen remains unknown.

Assay: immunoSEQ multiplex PCR; the TCRdb copy retains only in-frame clones and omits some. The sample includes over 55,000 clones, 80% to 85% of them seen just once. The receptor was isolated from an adult with an advanced solid tumor such as melanoma, head and neck, liver or kidney cancer. The sequenced sample was CD4+ or CD8+ T cells sorted from blood, obtained in a trial of the OX40 agonist ivuxolimab. V and J are TRBV5-1 and TRBJ2-2; the D call may be TRBD1 or TRBD2 (5 bases each). The CDR3 region is CASMGVQNTGELFF. CDR3 nucleotide sequence: TGCGCCAGCATGGGGGTTCAAAACACCGGGGAGCTGTTTTTT.